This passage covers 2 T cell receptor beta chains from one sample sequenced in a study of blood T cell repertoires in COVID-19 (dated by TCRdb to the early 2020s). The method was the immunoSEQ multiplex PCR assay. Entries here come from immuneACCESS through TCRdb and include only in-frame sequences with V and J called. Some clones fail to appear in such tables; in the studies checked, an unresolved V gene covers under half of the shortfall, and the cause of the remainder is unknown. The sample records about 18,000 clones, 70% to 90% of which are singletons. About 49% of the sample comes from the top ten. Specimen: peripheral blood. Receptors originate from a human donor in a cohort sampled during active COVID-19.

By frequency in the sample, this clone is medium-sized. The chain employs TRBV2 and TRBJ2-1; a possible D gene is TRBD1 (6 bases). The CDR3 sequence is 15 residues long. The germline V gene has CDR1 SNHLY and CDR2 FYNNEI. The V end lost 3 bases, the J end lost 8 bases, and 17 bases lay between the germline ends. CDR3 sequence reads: CASSDPPQGYDEQFF. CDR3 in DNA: TGTGCCAGCAGTGACCCCCCCCAGGGGTACGATGAGCAGTTCTTC.

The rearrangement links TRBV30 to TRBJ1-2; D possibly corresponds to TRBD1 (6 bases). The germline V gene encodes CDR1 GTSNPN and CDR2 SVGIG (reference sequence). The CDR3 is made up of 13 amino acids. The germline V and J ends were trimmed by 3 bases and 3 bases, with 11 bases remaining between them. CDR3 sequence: CAWRPGQHYGYTF. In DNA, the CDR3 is TGTGCCTGGAGGCCCGGACAGCACTATGGCTACACCTTC.